Below are 9 T cell receptor beta chains sequenced from a single sample in a study of T cells in Graves' hyperthyroidism and ophthalmopathy (dated by TCRdb to between 2018 and 2021). Library generation was performed with multiplex PCR. Instrument used: Illumina HiSeq 2000. The TCR beta CDR3 regions were amplified from the RNA transcripts. The first round of RT-PCR for the TCR CDR3 was performed with the HTBI primer set and the Qiagen OneStep RT-PCR kit. Starting from the raw public reads, TCRdb applied fastp trimming at Q25, assembled clones with MiXCR and retained in-frame beta chains. For every CDR3 protein sequence, its rows merge into one entry that carries the most common genes and DNA. In all, the sample holds around 240,000 distinct CDR3 sequences, and 16% of those were seen once. The top ten clones comprise around 28% of the sample. Source material: blood. Source of these receptors: a woman aged 18-29 years with Graves' ophthalmopathy.

This clonotype occurred many times. This rearrangement joins TRBV27 to TRBJ2-1, with 13 bases lining up with TRBD2. CDR3 size: 15 residues. J was trimmed by 2 bases and V by 8 bases; bases with no gene match: 3. Germline V lookup: CDR1 MNHEY, CDR2 SMNVEV (reference sequence). CDR3 sequence (DNA): TGTGCCAGCCTTACTAGCGGGGGGGCCTACAATGAGCAGTTCTTC. This translates into CASLTSGGAYNEQFF.

At least ten counts were recorded for this clonotype. At one end, the junction sequence differs from germline, possibly due to a read error. CDR3 region: CANSLRDSLNTEAFF. DNA of the CDR3: TGCGCCAACAGCTTGAGGGACAGCTTGAACACTGAAGCTTTCTTT. The chain couples TRBV5-1 to TRBJ1-1, with 7 positions matching TRBD1. Germline assignment: CDR1 SGHRS and CDR2 YFSETQ. CDR3 length: 15 amino acids.

This clonotype was picked up many times. The chain employs TRBV14 and TRBJ2-5; D remains ambiguous. This CDR3 has 13 residues. CDR1 SGHDN and CDR2 FVKESK come from the germline V gene. Trimming took off 2 bases at V and 5 bases at J, with 9 bases between the two ends. DNA of the CDR3: TGTGCCAGCAGCCAATTGTTGTGGGAGACCCAGTACTTC. It specifies CASSQLLWETQYF.

In its sample, this clonotype was seen many times. The rearrangement uses TRBV9 and TRBJ2-1; D call uncertain. The CDR3 has 16 residues. Between the trimmed V and J ends, which lost 0 bases and 5 bases, there was a span of 15 bases. The germline gives CDR1 SGDLS, CDR2 YYNGEE. DNA for the CDR3: TGTGCCAGCAGCGTAGGGGCAGGCGATCTTAACAATGAGCAGTTCTTC. This sequence encodes CASSVGAGDLNNEQFF.

This clonotype was found many times. J is TRBJ2-7 and V is TRBV6-1; no firm D call. Germline CDR1 reads MNHNS; CDR2 reads SASEGT. This CDR3 comprises 15 residues. The V end lost 2 bases, the J end lost 0 bases, and 11 bases lay between the germline ends. CDR3 bases: TGTGCCAGCAGTGAATTGATAACAGCCTCCTACGAGCAGTACTTC. This gives the protein CASSELITASYEQYF.

This clonotype was picked up many times. J is TRBJ1-5 and V is TRBV4-2, with D unclear. V lost 11 bases, J lost 8 bases, and 25 bases lay in between. This CDR3 spans 15 amino acids. The V gene's germline CDR1 is LGHNA and CDR2 YNFKEQ. CDR3 in DNA: TGTGCCTCCAGCCAAGGTTTTCGTAGTAAGGAGCCCCAGCATTTT. Translation: CASSQGFRSKEPQHF.

Many counts were recorded for this clonotype. The chain recombines TRBV4-1 with TRBJ1-1; 8 bases are a match to TRBD1. Losses at the gene ends were 8 bases for V and 10 bases for J; bases not matched to a gene: 6. Per the germline V gene, CDR1 is MGHRA and CDR2 is YSYEKL. The CDR3 spans 11 residues. This CDR3 is CASGQGSGAFF. CDR3 DNA sequence: TGCGCCAGCGGACAGGGCAGTGGAGCTTTCTTT.

The sample holds many counts of this clonotype. The V and J genes are TRBV20-1 and TRBJ2-7; a weak D match, TRBD2 (7 bases). Trimming removed 0 bases at V and 7 bases at J, with 22 bases between. CDR3 length: 16 amino acids. Looked up from germline, CDR1 is DFQATT and CDR2 is SNEGSKA (reference sequence). CDR3 protein: CSARDYRAGAPGEQYF. In DNA form, the CDR3 reads TGCAGTGCTAGAGATTATAGGGCGGGGGCCCCGGGGGAGCAGTACTTC.

This clonotype has at least ten counts. The rearrangement uses TRBV15 and TRBJ2-7; unclear D gene. Per the germline V gene, CDR1 is LNHNV and CDR2 is YYDKDF (reference sequence). The CDR3 has 14 residues. The ends were cut back, 5 bases at V and 6 bases at J, with 17 bases in the middle. In nucleotides, the CDR3 is TGTGCCACCAGCGGGTATTCGGGTGGTGGCGAGCAGTACTTC. It specifies CATSGYSGGGEQYF.